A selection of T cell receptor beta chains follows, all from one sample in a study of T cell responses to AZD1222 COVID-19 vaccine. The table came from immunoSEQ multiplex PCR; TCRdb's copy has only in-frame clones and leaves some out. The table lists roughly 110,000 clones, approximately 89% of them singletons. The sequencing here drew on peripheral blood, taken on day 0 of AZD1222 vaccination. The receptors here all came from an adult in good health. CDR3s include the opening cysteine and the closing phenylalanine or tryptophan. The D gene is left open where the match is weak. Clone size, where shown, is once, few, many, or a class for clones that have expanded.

CASSLDAWGFFAEAFF,TGTGCCAGCAGCTTAGATGCCTGGGGGTTTTTCGCTGAAGCTTTCTTT,TRBJ1-1,.,TRBV7-2,.
CASNPNWDRGEQYF,TGTGCCAGCAACCCTAACTGGGACAGGGGCGAGCAGTACTTC,TRBJ2-7,.,TRBV6-5,TRBD1
CASSEGEADTQYF,TGTGCCAGCAGTGAAGGAGAGGCAGATACGCAGTATTTT,TRBJ2-3,many,TRBV6-4,.
CASSEGQVTEAFF,TGTGCCAGCAGCGAGGGACAGGTTACTGAAGCTTTCTTT,TRBJ1-1,.,TRBV9,TRBD1
CASSPGIRVVTGELFF,TGTGCCAGCAGCCCAGGGATTCGGGTAGTAACCGGGGAGCTGTTTTTT,TRBJ2-2,.,TRBV7-9,.
CASGLAGGLTDTQYF,TGCGCCAGCGGACTAGCGGGGGGCCTCACAGATACGCAGTATTTT,TRBJ2-3,.,TRBV5-1,TRBD2
CASSITARSPYNEQFF,TGTGCCAGTAGTATTACGGCTAGGTCTCCCTACAATGAGCAGTTCTTC,TRBJ2-1,.,TRBV19,.
CASSRDSYNSPLHF,TGTGCCAGCTCTCGGGACTCCTATAATTCACCCCTCCACTTT,TRBJ1-6,.,TRBV18,.
CASGLVLSSGPTGELFF,TGTGCTAGTGGTTTGGTACTATCCTCAGGCCCCACCGGGGAGCTGTTTTTT,TRBJ2-2,.,TRBV12-5,.
CATSRHLGSNQPQHF,TGTGCCACCAGCAGACATCTGGGTAGCAATCAGCCCCAGCATTTT,TRBJ1-5,.,TRBV15,.
CAWSVGLAGIEQFF,TGTGCCTGGAGTGTAGGCCTAGCGGGGATTGAGCAGTTCTTC,TRBJ2-1,once,TRBV30,TRBD2
CASSYLWGVSSYEQYF,TGTGCCAGCAGTTACCTTTGGGGGGTCAGCTCCTACGAGCAGTACTTC,TRBJ2-7,.,TRBV6-2/TRBV6-3,.